This T cell receptor beta chain is drawn from a study of glioma-infiltrating T cells. General study points: CDR3 overlap between tissue and blood was very small. Tissue-blood divergence was below expectation in non-neoplastic patients, above in gliomas.

Using RNA template, CDR3s of TCR alpha and beta were amplified with iRepertoire arm-PCR. Tissue mRNA or PBMC total RNA, 100-400 ng, went into one-step reverse transcription and amplification. TCRdb passed the multiplex PCR reads through MiXCR, listing each CDR3 protein once. The table shows about 200,000 distinct CDR3 sequences, with around 30% occurring only once. Germline loops: CDR1 SGHTA, CDR2 FQGNSA. V was clipped by 5 bases and J by 2 bases, with 4 bases between them. The CDR3 loop spans 11 amino acids. This clonotype was observed many times. Antigen unknown. J is TRBJ2-7 and V is TRBV7-2, with D unclear. The sequenced sample consisted of glioma tissue, nonneoplastic brain tissue, or PBMCs (not recorded which). This clonotype was sampled from a human donor with low-grade glioma or glioblastoma, undergoing nonglioma brain surgery, or in good health (not recorded which). In nucleotides, the CDR3 is TGTGCCAGCAGCGAAGCCTACGAGCAGTACTTC. It yields the protein CASSEAYEQYF.